The next 27 T cell receptor beta chains were all read from a single sample in a study of blood T cell repertoires in COVID-19 (dated by TCRdb to 2020 to 2022). Libraries were constructed by the immunoSEQ multiplex PCR assay. As stored in TCRdb, this immuneACCESS dataset retains in-frame rearrangements with V and J assigned. A fraction of the clones does not appear; measured against another copy, unresolved V genes explain less than half of the discrepancy, and the remainder lacks a known reason. This sample holds about 260,000 clones; 85% to 90% were observed only once. Roughly 5% of the sample is in the top ten clones. Material: peripheral blood. The source of these receptors is a woman aged 60-75 years with COVID-19, enrolled during active disease.

V usage is TRBV7-9 and J usage is TRBJ2-7, with TRBD1 identical over 9 bases. The CDR3 runs 12 residues. After removal of 8 bases from V and 9 bases from J, the junction contained 8 bases not matched to a gene. Per germline, CDR1 SEHNR and CDR2 FQNEAQ (reference sequence). As DNA, the CDR3 is TGTGCCAGCCGGACAGGGGACATTCCGCAGTACTTC. Translated, it gives CASRTGDIPQYF. The whole variable domain, filled in from reference TRBV7-9 and TRBJ2-7, reads DTGVSQNPRHKITKRGQNVTFRCDPISEHNRLYWYRQTLGQGPEFLTYFQNEAQLEKSRLLSDRFSAERPKGSFSTLEIQRTEQGDSAMYLCASRTGDIPQYFGPGTRLTVT.

The chain links TRBV4-1 to TRBJ1-2; maybe TRBD1 (5 bases). The CDR3 has 14 residues. Germline lookup yields CDR1 MGHRA and CDR2 YSYEKL. Trimming took off 3 bases at V and 3 bases at J, with 11 bases between the two ends. DNA of the CDR3: TGCGCCAGCAGCCACGGGCGGGGGGACTATGGCTACACCTTC. Translating gives CASSHGRGDYGYTF.

The CDR3 region is CASRLRQVSTEAFF. Written as DNA, the CDR3 is TGTGCCAGCCGGCTTCGGCAGGTAAGCACTGAAGCTTTCTTT. This chain connects TRBV13 to TRBJ1-1; D call uncertain. Germline V lookup: CDR1 PRHDT, CDR2 FYEKMQ (reference sequence). The CDR3 consists of 14 residues. V was trimmed by 8 bases and J by 4 bases, leaving 17 bases between them.

This clone was seen just once. The chain employs TRBV7-2 and TRBJ2-7; 8 bases agree with TRBD1. Trimming took 5 bases from V and 6 from J; bases not matched to a gene: 6. This CDR3 region has 13 residues. Germline V lookup: CDR1 SGHTA, CDR2 FQGNSA. The CDR3 reads CASSPWTGSEQYF. In DNA form, the CDR3 reads TGTGCCAGCAGCCCTTGGACAGGGAGCGAGCAGTACTTC.

This clone has only a few counts. V usage is TRBV3-1 (or the pseudogene TRBV3-2) and J usage is TRBJ2-1, with D tentatively TRBD2 (6 bases). The CDR3 runs 15 residues. Deletions cut 1 base from V and 2 bases from J, with 9 bases between. CDR1 is LGHDT, CDR2 YNNKEL, per germline (reference sequence). CDR3 sequence (DNA): TGTGCCAGCAGCCAAGGACTAGACGCCTACAATGAGCAGTTCTTC. Translated: CASSQGLDAYNEQFF.

This chain connects TRBV9 to TRBJ1-6; D is unclear. The CDR3 length is 16 residues. Trimming pared 1 base from V and 0 bases from J, leaving 8 bases between. Germline CDR1 is SGDLS and CDR2 is YYNGEE. CDR3 sequence: CASSVQESSYNSPLHF. For the CDR3, the DNA is TGTGCCAGCAGCGTACAGGAAAGCTCCTATAATTCACCCCTCCACTTT.

This chain uses TRBV4-1 with TRBJ2-1; 12 bases fit TRBD2. V shed 3 bases, J shed 4 bases, and the junction held 7 bases outside the gene matches. Germline CDR1 reads MGHRA; CDR2 reads YSYEKL. The CDR3 covers 17 residues. DNA of the CDR3: TGCGCCAGCAGCCACCCTAGCGGGAGGGCACTATACAATGAGCAGTTCTTC. It translates to CASSHPSGRALYNEQFF.

This chain joins TRBV9 and TRBJ2-1; 7 bases align to TRBD2. Germline V gene lookup returns CDR1 SGDLS and CDR2 YYNGEE. V dropped 4 bases and J dropped 4; count of bases not matched to a gene: 8. The CDR3 spans 15 residues. CDR3 protein: CASSPQAGSYNEQFF. The CDR3 nucleotides are TGTGCCAGCAGCCCCCAAGCGGGATCATACAATGAGCAGTTCTTC.

V usage is TRBV6-5 and J usage is TRBJ1-1; 7 bases line up with TRBD1. This CDR3 contains 14 residues. V gave up 6 bases and J gave up 4 bases; unmatched junction bases: 8. The germline V gene encodes CDR1 MNHEY and CDR2 SVGAGI. The CDR3 nucleotides are TGTGCCAGCAGCCCACAGGGGTCGGCCACTGAAGCTTTCTTT. It translates to CASSPQGSATEAFF.

The genes are TRBV6-2 or TRBV6-3 and TRBJ1-6; 7 bases map to TRBD1. The length of the CDR3 is 14 residues. V was pared by 5 bases and J by 13 bases, with 11 bases of the junction left unmatched. Germline V gives CDR1 MNHEY, CDR2 SVGEGT. The CDR3 DNA is TGTGCCAGCAGTCAATCTCAGGGGGTCTCGCCCCTCCACTTT. It translates to CASSQSQGVSPLHF.

The V gene is TRBV19, the J gene TRBJ2-5, with 7 bases that match TRBD2. The length of the CDR3 is 15 residues. The V segment lost 9 bases and the J segment 2 bases; nucleotides outside the gene matches: 12. The germline CDR1 and CDR2 sequences are LNHDA and SQIVND (reference sequence). CDR3 coding DNA: TGTGCCAGCACTCGGAGGGGAGGGAAACAAGAGACCCAGTACTTC. Translated: CASTRRGGKQETQYF.

The genes are TRBV4-1 and TRBJ2-1; tentative D call: TRBD2 (6 bases). This CDR3 region has 14 residues. V was trimmed by 4 bases and J by 12 bases, leaving 19 bases between them. Germline lookup yields CDR1 MGHRA and CDR2 YSYEKL. Written as DNA, the CDR3 is TGCGCCAGCAGCCTGTTAGGAGGGGACGGCACGCAGTTCTTC. This codes for CASSLLGGDGTQFF.

There are many counts of this clone. This rearrangement joins TRBV5-4 to TRBJ2-7, with D tentatively TRBD2 (6 bases). Germline V gene lookup returns CDR1 SGHNT and CDR2 YYREEE (reference sequence). This CDR3 is built from 13 residues. V shed 0 bases and J shed 7 bases, with 11 bases lying between them. CDR3 nucleotides: TGTGCCAGCAGCTTGGTCGGGGGAAGGGAGCAGTACTTC. It codes for CASSLVGGREQYF.

The chain couples TRBV21-1 to TRBJ1-5; the DNA was not compared with TRBD1, the D call given in the table. TRBV21-1 is designated a pseudogene. The CDR3 contains 16 residues. The CDR3 DNA reads as TGTGCCAGCAGCAAAGCACAAGGGGATAGCAATCAGCCCCAGCATTTT. Its protein product is CASSKAQGDSNQPQHF.

The CDR3 region is CASSKTDSSYEQYF. The CDR3 nucleotides are TGTGCCAGTAGTAAGACAGATAGCTCCTACGAGCAGTACTTC. The gene calls are TRBV19 and TRBJ2-7; D might be TRBD1 (5 bases). This CDR3 has 14 amino acids. The V and J ends lost 4 bases and 0 bases respectively, with 10 bases between them. Germline V gene lookup returns CDR1 LNHDA and CDR2 SQIVND (reference sequence).

The chain is built from TRBV11-3 and TRBJ1-2, with D hard to call. Trimming removed 3 bases at V and 0 bases at J, with 17 bases between. The CDR3 is 17 residues long. Germline loops: CDR1 SGHNT, CDR2 YENEEA. CDR3: CASSFPMGRRANYGYTF. CDR3 nucleotide sequence: TGTGCCAGCAGCTTCCCCATGGGCCGCAGAGCTAACTATGGCTACACCTTC.

The rearrangement uses TRBV7-6 and TRBJ1-4; a possible D gene is TRBD1 (6 bases). Germline loops: CDR1 SGHVS, CDR2 FNYEAQ. Trimming removed 4 bases at V and 8 bases at J, with 20 bases between. The CDR3 is 16 amino acids. The CDR3 DNA reads TGTGCCAGCAGCTCGCCCTCAGGGGCCGGTTACGAAAAACTGTTTTTT. Its protein is CASSSPSGAGYEKLFF.

The genes are TRBV24-1 and TRBJ2-6; D call uncertain. The CDR3 runs to 15 residues. Germline values: CDR1 KGHDR, CDR2 SFDVKD. V dropped 1 base and J dropped 2 bases, with 5 bases sitting between them. The CDR3 DNA is TGTGCCACCAGTGATTTAGGAGCTGGGGCCAACGTCCTGACTTTC. Residues: CATSDLGAGANVLTF.

The rearrangement links TRBV10-1 to TRBJ2-3; D might be TRBD2 (5 bases). Trimming took off 6 bases at V and 6 bases at J, with 7 bases between the two ends. This CDR3 contains 11 residues. The germline V gene encodes CDR1 WNHNN and CDR2 SYGVQD (reference sequence). The CDR3 DNA reads TGCGCCAGCAGCCCGGGGGATACGCAGTATTTT. The encoded protein is CASSPGDTQYF.

Regarding this clone: Other DNA sequences in this sample translate to the same CDR3. The chain has TRBV30 and TRBJ1-5; 9 bases are a match to TRBD1. V lost 3 bases and J lost 0; bases outside the gene matches: 3. Germline V gene lookup returns CDR1 GTSNPN and CDR2 SVGIG (reference sequence). The CDR3 extends over 15 amino acids. For the CDR3, the DNA is TGTGCCTGGAGCGGACAGGGGTATAGCAATCAGCCCCAGCATTTT. Protein product: CAWSGQGYSNQPQHF.

V gene TRBV30 combines with J gene TRBJ2-7; a weak D match, TRBD2 (5 bases). Per germline, CDR1 GTSNPN and CDR2 SVGIG (reference sequence). Trimming pared 1 base from V and 2 bases from J, leaving 9 bases between. This CDR3 has 13 residues. The CDR3 reads CAWSGSVPYEQYF. The CDR3 DNA reads as TGTGCCTGGAGTGGTAGCGTCCCCTACGAGCAGTACTTC.

The V and J genes are TRBV11-3 and TRBJ2-2; D unresolved. Trimming took 1 base from V and 7 from J, leaving 4 bases between them. Germline CDR1 and CDR2: SGHNT and YENEEA. The CDR3 consists of 12 residues. CDR3 protein: CASSLGVGELFF. Here the CDR3 DNA reads TGTGCCAGCAGCTTAGGAGTCGGGGAGCTGTTTTTT.

This chain uses TRBV30 with TRBJ2-7, with D tentatively TRBD2 (6 bases). Germline V gives CDR1 GTSNPN, CDR2 SVGIG (reference sequence). This CDR3 has 12 residues. Trimming stripped 3 bases from V and 3 bases from J, with 9 bases between. The CDR3 region is CAWREGNYEQYF. The CDR3 DNA follows: TGTGCCTGGAGGGAGGGCAACTACGAGCAGTACTTC.

The rearrangement uses TRBV30 and TRBJ1-6; D may be TRBD1 (6 bases). From germline, CDR1 is GTSNPN and CDR2 SVGIG (reference sequence). CDR3 length equals 13 residues. Trimming left V 2 bases short and J 13 bases short, with 15 bases between. The CDR3 DNA sequence: TGTGCCTGGAGTCCCCAGGGGATGGCTCCCCTCCACTTT. Protein sequence: CAWSPQGMAPLHF. Looking up the rest from reference TRBV30 and TRBJ1-6 gives the full variable domain: SQTIHQWPATLVQPVGSPLSLECTVEGTSNPNLYWYRQAAGRGLQLLFYSVGIGQISSEVPQNLSASRPQDRQFILSSKKLLLSDSGFYLCAWSPQGMAPLHFGNGTRLTVT.

V and J are TRBV5-1 and TRBJ2-2, with 7 bases aligning to TRBD2. CDR1 and CDR2 (germline): SGHRS, YFSETQ. The length of the CDR3 is 15 residues. V lost 2 bases, J lost 0 bases, and 1 base stayed unmatched. CDR3 nucleotide sequence: TGCGCCAGCAGCTTCCTAGCGGCGAACACCGGGGAGCTGTTTTTT. Amino acid sequence: CASSFLAANTGELFF.

The chain links TRBV5-8 to TRBJ2-7, with TRBD2 matching 8 bases. CDR1 and CDR2 (germline): SGHTS, YDEGEE. The CDR3 contains 14 residues. The trim removed 6 bases at V and 0 bases at J, leaving 5 bases unmatched. The CDR3 DNA sequence: TGTGCCAGCACTCCGGGAGGGGTCTCCTACGAGCAGTACTTC. Translating it yields CASTPGGVSYEQYF.

V is TRBV7-9 and J is TRBJ1-1, with 8 positions matching TRBD1. CDR3 length: 15 amino acids. Trimming removed 5 bases from V and 5 bases from J; junction bases left unmatched: 10. Germline V gene data show CDR1 as SEHNR and CDR2 as FQNEAQ (reference sequence). CDR3 loop: CASSNQDRDWTEAFF. Written as DNA, the CDR3 is TGTGCCAGCAGCAACCAGGACAGGGATTGGACTGAAGCTTTCTTT. Full variable domain (remainder filled in from reference TRBV7-9 and TRBJ1-1): DTGVSQNPRHKITKRGQNVTFRCDPISEHNRLYWYRQTLGQGPEFLTYFQNEAQLEKSRLLSDRFSAERPKGSFSTLEIQRTEQGDSAMYLCASSNQDRDWTEAFFGQGTRLTVV.